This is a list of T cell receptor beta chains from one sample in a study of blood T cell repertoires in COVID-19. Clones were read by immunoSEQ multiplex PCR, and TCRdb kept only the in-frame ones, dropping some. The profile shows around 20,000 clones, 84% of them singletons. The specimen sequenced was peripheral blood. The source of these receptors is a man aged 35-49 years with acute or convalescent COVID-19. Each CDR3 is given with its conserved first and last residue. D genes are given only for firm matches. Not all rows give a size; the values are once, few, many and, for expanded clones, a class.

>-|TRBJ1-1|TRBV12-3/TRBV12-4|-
CASRLTGVTEAFF
TGTGCCAGCAGGCTGACAGGAGTCACTGAAGCTTTCTTT
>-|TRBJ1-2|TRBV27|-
CASRDATGSLGGYTF
TGTGCCAGCAGGGATGCGACAGGCTCGCTGGGGGGCTACACCTTC
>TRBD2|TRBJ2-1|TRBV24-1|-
CATSDASWAGVPDEQFF
TGTGCCACCAGTGATGCTTCGTGGGCGGGAGTTCCTGATGAGCAGTTCTTC
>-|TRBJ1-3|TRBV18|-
CASSKPEGSGNTIYF
TGTGCCAGCTCAAAACCAGAGGGCTCTGGAAACACCATATATTTT
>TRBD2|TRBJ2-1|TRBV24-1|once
CATSDLPVAGGDNEQFF
TGTGCCACCAGTGATTTGCCAGTAGCGGGAGGGGACAATGAGCAGTTCTTC
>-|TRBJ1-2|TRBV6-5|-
CASRDPGLYGYTF
TGTGCCAGCAGGGACCCAGGGCTTTATGGCTACACCTTC
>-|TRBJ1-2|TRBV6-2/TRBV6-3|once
CASSHDGILHGYTF
TGTGCCAGCAGCCACGACGGGATTCTACATGGCTACACCTTC
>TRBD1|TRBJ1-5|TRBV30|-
CAWSAARTGGIGQPQHF
TGTGCCTGGAGTGCCGCCAGAACAGGGGGCATTGGTCAGCCCCAGCATTTT
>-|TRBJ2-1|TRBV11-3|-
CASSLSNNEQFF
TGTGCCAGCAGCTTAAGCAACAATGAGCAGTTCTTC
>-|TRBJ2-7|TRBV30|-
CAWRGTIYEQYF
TGTGCCTGGAGGGGGACAATCTACGAGCAGTACTTC
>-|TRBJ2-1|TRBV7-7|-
CASSPFGGANSYNEQFF
TGTGCTAGCAGCCCATTCGGAGGGGCAAACTCCTACAATGAGCAGTTCTTC
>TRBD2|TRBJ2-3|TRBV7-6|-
CASSLEATSGSSTDTQYF
TGTGCCAGCAGCTTAGAAGCGACTAGCGGGAGTAGCACAGATACGCAGTATTTT
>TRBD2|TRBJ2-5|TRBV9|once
CASSARLAEGTQYF
TGTGCCAGCAGCGCTAGACTAGCGGAAGGGACCCAGTACTTC
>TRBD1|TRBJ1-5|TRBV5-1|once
CASSSTGGREPQHF
TGCGCCAGCAGCTCGACAGGGGGCAGGGAGCCCCAGCATTTT
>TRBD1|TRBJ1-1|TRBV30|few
CAWTPVGTGGAAFF
TGTGCCTGGACCCCCGTGGGGACAGGGGGCGCGGCTTTCTTT
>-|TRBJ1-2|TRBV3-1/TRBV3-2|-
CASSQEELGGLSYGYTF
TGTGCCAGCAGCCAAGAGGAATTGGGGGGGCTGAGCTATGGCTACACCTTC
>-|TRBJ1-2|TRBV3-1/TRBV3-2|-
CASTKGSVNGYTF
TGTGCCAGCACAAAGGGGTCCGTTAATGGCTACACCTTC
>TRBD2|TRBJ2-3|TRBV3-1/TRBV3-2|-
CASSQSGRDFDTQYF
TGTGCCAGCAGCCAAAGCGGGAGGGATTTTGATACGCAGTATTTT
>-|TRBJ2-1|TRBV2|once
CASTHPGTTAAYNEQFF
TGTGCCAGCACTCACCCCGGGACAACTGCGGCCTACAATGAGCAGTTCTTC
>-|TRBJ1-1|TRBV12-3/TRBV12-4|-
CASSLVRSGEAFF
TGTGCCAGCAGTTTAGTTCGGTCCGGTGAAGCTTTCTTT
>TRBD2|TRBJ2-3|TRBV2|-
CASRRTSGSLSDTQYF
TGTGCCAGCAGGCGGACTAGCGGGAGTCTGTCAGATACGCAGTATTTT
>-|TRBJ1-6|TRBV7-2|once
CASSFSTNSPLHF
TGTGCCAGCAGCTTTTCTACCAATTCACCCCTCCACTTT
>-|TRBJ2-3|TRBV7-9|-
CASSFRADTQYF
TGTGCCAGCAGCTTTCGAGCAGATACGCAGTATTTT
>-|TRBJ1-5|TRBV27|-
CASSRVEDSNQPQHF
TGTGCCAGCAGTCGGGTTGAGGATAGCAATCAGCCCCAGCATTTT
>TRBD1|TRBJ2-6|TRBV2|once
CASSKDRGLGGANVLTF
TGTGCCAGCAGTAAGGACAGGGGGCTAGGTGGGGCCAACGTCCTGACTTTC
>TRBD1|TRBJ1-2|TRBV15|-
CATSRGVPTGKVGYTF
TGTGCCACCAGCAGAGGAGTCCCGACAGGGAAGGTTGGCTACACCTTC
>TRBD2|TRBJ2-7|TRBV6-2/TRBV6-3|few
CASSRPGSGVYEQYF
TGTGCCAGCAGCAGACCTGGCAGCGGGGTCTACGAGCAGTACTTC
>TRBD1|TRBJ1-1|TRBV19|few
CASSNRGANTEAFF
TGTGCCAGTAGTAACAGGGGGGCGAACACTGAAGCTTTCTTT
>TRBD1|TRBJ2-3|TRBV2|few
CASSELTGQTDTQYF
TGTGCCAGCAGTGAGTTGACAGGGCAAACAGATACGCAGTATTTT
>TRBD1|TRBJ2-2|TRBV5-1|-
CASRGTANTGELFF
TGCGCCAGCAGGGGGACAGCGAACACCGGGGAGCTGTTTTTT
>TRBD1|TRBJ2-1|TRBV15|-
CATSRYDRDVNEQFF
TGTGCCACCAGCAGATACGACAGGGACGTCAATGAGCAGTTCTTC
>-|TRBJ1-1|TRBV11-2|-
CASSLDRDREAFF
TGTGCCAGCAGCTTAGATCGTGACAGGGAAGCTTTCTTT
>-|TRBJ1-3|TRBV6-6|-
CASSRGEHGSGNTIYF
TGTGCCAGCAGTCGAGGGGAGCACGGTTCTGGAAACACCATATATTTT
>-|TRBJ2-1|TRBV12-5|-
CAASGGPQEGQFF
TGTGCCGCCTCTGGAGGCCCGCAGGAGGGGCAGTTCTTC
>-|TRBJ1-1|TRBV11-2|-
CASSLGGPASGTEAFF
TGTGCCAGCAGCTTAGGGGGGCCGGCCTCTGGGACTGAAGCTTTCTTT
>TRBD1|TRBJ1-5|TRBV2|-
CASSEVGTGDQPQHF
TGTGCCAGCAGTGAAGTGGGGACAGGGGATCAGCCCCAGCATTTT
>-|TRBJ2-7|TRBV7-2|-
CASSLHTGYEQYF
TGTGCCAGCAGCTTACACACAGGTTACGAGCAGTACTTC
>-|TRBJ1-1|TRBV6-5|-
CASSYYPGETEAFF
TGTGCCAGCAGTTACTACCCAGGGGAGACTGAAGCTTTCTTT
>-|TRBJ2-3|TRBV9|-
CASSISDPSTDTQYF
TGTGCCAGCAGCATAAGCGACCCTAGCACAGATACGCAGTATTTT
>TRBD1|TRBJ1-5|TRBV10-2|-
CASSEPGQGDLQPQHF
TGCGCCAGCAGTGAACCGGGACAGGGGGATCTTCAGCCCCAGCATTTT
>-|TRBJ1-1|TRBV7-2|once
CASSPTVDTEAFF
TGTGCCAGCAGCCCAACAGTGGATACTGAAGCTTTCTTT
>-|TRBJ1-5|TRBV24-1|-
CATQGNDQPQHF
TGTGCCACCCAGGGTAATGACCAGCCCCAGCATTTT